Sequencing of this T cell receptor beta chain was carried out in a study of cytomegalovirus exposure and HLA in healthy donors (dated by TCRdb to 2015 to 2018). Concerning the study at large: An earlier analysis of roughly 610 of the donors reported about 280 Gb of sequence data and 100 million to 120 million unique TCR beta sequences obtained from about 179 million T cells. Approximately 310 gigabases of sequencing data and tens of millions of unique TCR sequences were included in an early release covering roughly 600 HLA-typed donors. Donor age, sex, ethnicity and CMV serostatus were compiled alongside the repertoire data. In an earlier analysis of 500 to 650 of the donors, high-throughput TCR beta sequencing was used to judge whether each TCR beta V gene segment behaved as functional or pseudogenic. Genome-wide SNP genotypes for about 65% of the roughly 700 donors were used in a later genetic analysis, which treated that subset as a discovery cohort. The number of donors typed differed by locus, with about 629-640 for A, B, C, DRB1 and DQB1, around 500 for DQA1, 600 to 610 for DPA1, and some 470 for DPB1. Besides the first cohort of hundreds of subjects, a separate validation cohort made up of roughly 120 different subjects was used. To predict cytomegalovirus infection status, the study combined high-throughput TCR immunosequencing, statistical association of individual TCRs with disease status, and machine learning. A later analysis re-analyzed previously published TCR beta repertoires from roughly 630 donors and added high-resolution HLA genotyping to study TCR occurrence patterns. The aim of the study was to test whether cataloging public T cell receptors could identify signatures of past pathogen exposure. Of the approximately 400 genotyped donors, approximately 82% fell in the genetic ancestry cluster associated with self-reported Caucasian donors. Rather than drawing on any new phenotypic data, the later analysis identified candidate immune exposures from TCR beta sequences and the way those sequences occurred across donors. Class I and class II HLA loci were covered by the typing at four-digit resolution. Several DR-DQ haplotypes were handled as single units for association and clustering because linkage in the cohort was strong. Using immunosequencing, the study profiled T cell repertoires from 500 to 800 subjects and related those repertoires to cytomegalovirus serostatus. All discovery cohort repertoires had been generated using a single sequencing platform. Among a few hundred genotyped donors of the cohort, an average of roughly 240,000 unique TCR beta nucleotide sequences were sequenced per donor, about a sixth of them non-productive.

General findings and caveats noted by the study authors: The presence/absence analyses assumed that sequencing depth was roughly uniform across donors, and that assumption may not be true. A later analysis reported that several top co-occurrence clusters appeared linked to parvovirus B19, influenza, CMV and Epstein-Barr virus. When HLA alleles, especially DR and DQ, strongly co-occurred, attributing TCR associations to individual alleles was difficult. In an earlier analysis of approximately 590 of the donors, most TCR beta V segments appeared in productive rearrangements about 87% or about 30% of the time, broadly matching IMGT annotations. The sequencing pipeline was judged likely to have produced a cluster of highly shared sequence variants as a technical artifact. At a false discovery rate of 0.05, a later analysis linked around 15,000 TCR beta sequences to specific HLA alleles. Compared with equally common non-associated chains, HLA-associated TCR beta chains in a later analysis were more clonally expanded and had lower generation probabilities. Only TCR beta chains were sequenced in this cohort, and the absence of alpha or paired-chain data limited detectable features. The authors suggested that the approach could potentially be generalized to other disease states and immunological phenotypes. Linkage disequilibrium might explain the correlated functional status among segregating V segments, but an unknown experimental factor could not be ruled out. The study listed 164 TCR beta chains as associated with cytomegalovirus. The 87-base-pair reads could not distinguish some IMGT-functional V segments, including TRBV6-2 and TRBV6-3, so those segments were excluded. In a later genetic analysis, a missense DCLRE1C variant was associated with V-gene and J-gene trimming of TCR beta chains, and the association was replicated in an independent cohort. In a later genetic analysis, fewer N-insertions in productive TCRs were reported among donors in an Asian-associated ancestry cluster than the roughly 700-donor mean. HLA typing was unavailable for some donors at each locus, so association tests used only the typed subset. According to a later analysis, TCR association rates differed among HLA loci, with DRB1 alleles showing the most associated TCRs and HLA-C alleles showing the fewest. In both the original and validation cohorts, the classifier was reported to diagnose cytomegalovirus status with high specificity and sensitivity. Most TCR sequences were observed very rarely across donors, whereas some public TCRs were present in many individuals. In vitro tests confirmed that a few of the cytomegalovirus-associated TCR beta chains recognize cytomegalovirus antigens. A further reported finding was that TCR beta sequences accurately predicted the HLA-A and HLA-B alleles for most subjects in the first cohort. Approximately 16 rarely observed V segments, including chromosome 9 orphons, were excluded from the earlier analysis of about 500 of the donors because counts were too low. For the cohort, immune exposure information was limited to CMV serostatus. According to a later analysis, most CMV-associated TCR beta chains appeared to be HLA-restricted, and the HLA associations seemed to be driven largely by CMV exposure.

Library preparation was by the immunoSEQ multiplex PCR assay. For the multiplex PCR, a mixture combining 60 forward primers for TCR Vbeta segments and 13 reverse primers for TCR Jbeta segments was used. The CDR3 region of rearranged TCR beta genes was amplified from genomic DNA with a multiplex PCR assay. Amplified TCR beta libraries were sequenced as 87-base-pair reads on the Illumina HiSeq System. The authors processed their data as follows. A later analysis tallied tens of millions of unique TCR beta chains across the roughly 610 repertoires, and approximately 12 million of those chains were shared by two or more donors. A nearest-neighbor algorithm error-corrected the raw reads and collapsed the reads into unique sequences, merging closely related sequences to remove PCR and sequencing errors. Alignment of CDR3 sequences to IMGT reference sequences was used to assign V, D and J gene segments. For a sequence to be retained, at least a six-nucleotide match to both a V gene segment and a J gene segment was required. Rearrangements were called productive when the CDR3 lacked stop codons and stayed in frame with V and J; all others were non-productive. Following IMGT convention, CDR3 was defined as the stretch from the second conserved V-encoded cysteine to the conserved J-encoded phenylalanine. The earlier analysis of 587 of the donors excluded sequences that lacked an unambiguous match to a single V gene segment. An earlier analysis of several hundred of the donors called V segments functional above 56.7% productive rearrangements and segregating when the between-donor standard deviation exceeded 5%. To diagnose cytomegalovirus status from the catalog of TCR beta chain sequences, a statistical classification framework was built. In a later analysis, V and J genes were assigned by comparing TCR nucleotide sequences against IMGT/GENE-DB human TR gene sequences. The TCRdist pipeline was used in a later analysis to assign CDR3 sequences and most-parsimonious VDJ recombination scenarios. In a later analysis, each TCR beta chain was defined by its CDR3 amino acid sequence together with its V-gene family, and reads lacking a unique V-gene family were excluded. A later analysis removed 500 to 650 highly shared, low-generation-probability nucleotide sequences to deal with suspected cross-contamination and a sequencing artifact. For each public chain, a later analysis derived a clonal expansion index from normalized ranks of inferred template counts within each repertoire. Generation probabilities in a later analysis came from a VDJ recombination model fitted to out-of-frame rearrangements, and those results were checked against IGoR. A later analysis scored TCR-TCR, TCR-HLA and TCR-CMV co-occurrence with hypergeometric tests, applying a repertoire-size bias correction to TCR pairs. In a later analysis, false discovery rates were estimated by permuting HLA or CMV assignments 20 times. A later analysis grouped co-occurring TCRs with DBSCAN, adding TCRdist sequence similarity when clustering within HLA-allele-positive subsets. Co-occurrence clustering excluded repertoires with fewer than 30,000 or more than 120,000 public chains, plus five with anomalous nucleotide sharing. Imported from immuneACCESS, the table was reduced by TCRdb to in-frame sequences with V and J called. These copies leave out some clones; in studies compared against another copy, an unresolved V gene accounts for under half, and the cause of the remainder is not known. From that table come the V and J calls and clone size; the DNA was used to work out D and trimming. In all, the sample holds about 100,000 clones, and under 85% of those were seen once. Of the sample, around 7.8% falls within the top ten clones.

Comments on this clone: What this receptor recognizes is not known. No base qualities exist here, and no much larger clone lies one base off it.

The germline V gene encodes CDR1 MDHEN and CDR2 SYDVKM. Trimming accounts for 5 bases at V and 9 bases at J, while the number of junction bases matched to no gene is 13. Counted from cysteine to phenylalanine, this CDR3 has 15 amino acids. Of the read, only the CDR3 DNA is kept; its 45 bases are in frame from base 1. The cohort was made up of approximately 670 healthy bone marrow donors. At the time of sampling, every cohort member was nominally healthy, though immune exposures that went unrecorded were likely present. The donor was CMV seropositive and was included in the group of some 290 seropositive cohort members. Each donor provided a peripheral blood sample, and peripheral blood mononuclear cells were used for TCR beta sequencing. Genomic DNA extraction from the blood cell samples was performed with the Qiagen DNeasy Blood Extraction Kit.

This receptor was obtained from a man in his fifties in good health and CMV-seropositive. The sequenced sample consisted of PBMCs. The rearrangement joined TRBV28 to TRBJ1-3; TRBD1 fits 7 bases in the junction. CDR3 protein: CASSPFDRAPPTIYF. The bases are TGTGCCAGCAGTCCTTTCGACAGGGCCCCACCCACCATATATTTT.